This TCR beta chain is from a study of early stage breast cancer tumors. Whole-study context: About 80% of the 16 invasive tumors were ER+, PR+ and HER2-. Average read coverage per sample was around 10-fold.

Method: immunoSEQ multiplex PCR; TCRdb's copy keeps in-frame clones and lacks some. The table lists 25,000 to 35,000 clones, about 60% of them singletons. Study-level findings and limits: Tumors had about 2.3-fold higher T cell density than normal breast. Bulk DNA sequencing of unsorted cells missed chain pairing and markers.

This clone was found a few times. Its antigen is as yet unknown. The sample consisted of breast tumor tissue. This TCR came from a person aged 45 to 59 with breast cancer.

CDR3 DNA: TGTGCCAGCAGCTTGAACTTTAACTATGGCTACACCTTC. This encodes CASSLNFNYGYTF. The V and J genes are TRBV7-8 and TRBJ1-2; D call uncertain. V lost 3 bases and J lost 1, with 6 bases in between. Per germline, CDR1 SGHVS and CDR2 FQNEAQ. The CDR3 spans 13 residues.